Sequencing of this T cell receptor beta chain was carried out in a study of T cell repertoires in cytomegalovirus infection. Across the study: Public TCR beta signatures marked donors with CMV infection and the matching HLA.

TCRdb recomputed calls from the reads with MiXCR, one row per CDR3 protein. The sample consists of hundreds of thousands of distinct CDR3 sequences, roughly 24% of them appearing once. This CDR3 is built from 14 residues. V was shortened by 5 bases and J by 5 bases, with 14 bases between the two germline ends. CDR1 and CDR2 (germline): MNHNY, SVGAGI (reference sequence). General observations from the study: There were carriers of CMV plus the relevant HLA, and cumulative public TCR beta family frequency identified them. The ex vivo response was dominated by HLA-C-restricted CMV-specific TCR beta clonotypes.

The sample holds a few counts of this clonotype. Its specificity is unknown. The clonotype originates from a human donor in good health (CMV status not recorded). Some clones in this sample may be carry-over from other donors' samples. Sequencing input: CD8+ T cells from PBMCs. The chain joins TRBV6-6 to TRBJ2-3, with D possibly matching TRBD1 (5 bases). CDR3 sequence: CASSRGPTGDTQYF. CDR3 DNA: TGTGCCAGCAGTAGGGGCCCGACGGGAGATACGCAGTATTTT.